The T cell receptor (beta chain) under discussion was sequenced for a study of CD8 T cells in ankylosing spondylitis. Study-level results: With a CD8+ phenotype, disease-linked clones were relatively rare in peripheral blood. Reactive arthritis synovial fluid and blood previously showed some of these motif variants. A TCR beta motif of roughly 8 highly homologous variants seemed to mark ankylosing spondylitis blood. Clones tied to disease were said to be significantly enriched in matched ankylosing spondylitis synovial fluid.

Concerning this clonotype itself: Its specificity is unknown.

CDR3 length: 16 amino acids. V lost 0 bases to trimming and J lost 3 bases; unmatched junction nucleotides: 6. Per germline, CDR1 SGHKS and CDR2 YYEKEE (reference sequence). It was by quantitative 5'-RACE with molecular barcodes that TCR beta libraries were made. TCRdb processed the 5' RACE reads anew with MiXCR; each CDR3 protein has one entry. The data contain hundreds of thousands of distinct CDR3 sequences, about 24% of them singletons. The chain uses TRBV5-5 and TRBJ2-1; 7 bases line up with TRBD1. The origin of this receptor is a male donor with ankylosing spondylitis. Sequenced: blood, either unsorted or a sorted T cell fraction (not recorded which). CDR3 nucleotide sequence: TGTGCCAGCAGCTTGGGGGGGACAGACTTCTACAATGAGCAGTTCTTC. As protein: CASSLGGTDFYNEQFF. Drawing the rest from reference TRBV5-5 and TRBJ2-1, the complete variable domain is DAGVTQSPTHLIKTRGQQVTLRCSPISGHKSVSWYQQVLGQGPQFIFQYYEKEERGRGNFPDRFSARQFPNYSSELNVNALLLGDSALYLCASSLGGTDFYNEQFFGPGTRLTVL.